Listed here is a single T cell receptor (beta chain). The antigen remains undetermined. The data derive from a study of CXCR3-negative and CXCR3-positive naive CD8 T cells. In germline, CDR1 is MNHEY, CDR2 SVGEGT. This CDR3 has 14 amino acids. With UMI labels, 5' RACE was used to prepare the TRB cDNA libraries. TCRdb re-analyzed the 5' RACE reads; it lists each CDR3 protein once, without DNA. Reported are roughly 30,000 distinct CDR3 sequences; the ten largest clones contain roughly 10%. Study-wide results and caveats: The study inferred TCR strength from TRB CDR3 properties and found comparable surface CD5 between naive subsets. Memory, not naive, CXCR3-negative and CXCR3-positive cells differed in TRBV-TRBJ usage.

This chain uses TRBV6-2 or TRBV6-3 with TRBJ2-2. What was sequenced was memory CD8+ T cells from blood. The sequence was collected from a human donor in good health. Some clones in this sample may be carry-over from other donors' samples. CDR3 in amino acids: CASSYLGFTGELFF.